This is a list of T cell receptor beta chains from one sample in a study of lymphopenia after photon versus proton radiotherapy. Assay: immunoSEQ multiplex PCR; the TCRdb copy retains only in-frame clones and omits some. This sample yields around 66,000 clones, of which about 90% are seen a single time; about 2% belongs to the top ten. The sequencing used peripheral blood, collected from a patient treated with photon-based radiotherapy. The receptors were gathered from a man between 40 and 49 years old with gastric cancer. Both conserved end residues are part of each CDR3. The D gene is left open where the match is weak. The size of a clone is reported for some rows only, either as once, few or many, or as a class for expanded clones.

cdr3_length j_call d_call clone_size v_call cdr3_nt cdr3_aa
12 TRBJ1-2 . few TRBV2 TGTGCCAGCAGTGACAGGGAGGGTGGCTACACCTTC CASSDREGGYTF
14 TRBJ2-3 TRBD2 . TRBV7-9 TGTGCCAGCAGCTCGGGACTAGCGGGGGATACGCAGTATTTT CASSSGLAGDTQYF
15 TRBJ2-2 . . TRBV18 TGTGCCAGCTCACGACCGGGACACCTCACCGGGGAGCTGTTTTTT CASSRPGHLTGELFF
17 TRBJ1-1 TRBD1 . TRBV4-2 TGTGCCAGCAGCCCGGGACAGGGGGCCTTAATGAACACTGAAGCTTTCTTT CASSPGQGALMNTEAFF
15 TRBJ1-2 . . TRBV9 TGTGCCAGCAGCGTAGGGTCAGAGGGACGCTATGGCTACACCTTC CASSVGSEGRYGYTF
15 TRBJ2-3 TRBD2 once TRBV11-2 TGTGCCAGCAGCTTTAGCGGGCAGAGCACAGATACGCAGTATTTT CASSFSGQSTDTQYF
15 TRBJ1-3 . . TRBV10-3 TGTGCCATCAGCCCGGACGCAAGCTCTGGAAACACCATATATTTT CAISPDASSGNTIYF
16 TRBJ2-1 TRBD2 . TRBV7-9 TGTGCCAGCAGCTTACGAGCGGGGGGCCGATACAATGAGCAGTTCTTC CASSLRAGGRYNEQFF
15 TRBJ1-1 . . TRBV6-6 TGTGCCAGCAGTTACTCCCCAGGAGAAAGCACTGAAGCTTTCTTT CASSYSPGESTEAFF
17 TRBJ1-6 . . TRBV27 TGTGCCAGCAGTACCCGGACAGCTCGAGCCTTTAATTCACCCCTCCACTTT CASSTRTARAFNSPLHF
14 TRBJ1-1 TRBD1 . TRBV6-5 TGTGCCAGCACCCCGAAGGGGGCTCTCACTGAAGCTTTCTTT CASTPKGALTEAFF
12 TRBJ1-5 . . TRBV6-5 TGTGCCAGCAGTTACCAAGTACAGCCCCAGCATTTT CASSYQVQPQHF
14 TRBJ2-3 . . TRBV7-2 TGTGCCAGCAGCTTAGGGAACCCCACTCTTCGGCTGTATTTT CASSLGNPTLRLYF
15 TRBJ1-5 . few TRBV10-3 TGTGCCATCAGTGAGTCAGGGGAAGTGGATCAGCCCCAGCATTTT CAISESGEVDQPQHF
14 TRBJ1-3 . few TRBV18 TGTGCCAGCTCACCGGGACTGATCGGAAACACCATATATTTT CASSPGLIGNTIYF
15 TRBJ2-1 TRBD2 . TRBV6-4 TGTGCCAGCAGTGACGGGACTAGCGGGGGGAATGAGCAGTTCTTC CASSDGTSGGNEQFF
15 TRBJ2-3 . . TRBV2 TGTGCCAGCAGTTCCTTGACCCGATCCACAGATACGCAGTATTTT CASSSLTRSTDTQYF
16 TRBJ1-1 TRBD1 . TRBV7-9 TGTGCCAGCAGTAAACAGGGGACCGGAGTTGACACTGAAGCTTTCTTT CASSKQGTGVDTEAFF
17 TRBJ2-3 TRBD2 . TRBV11-1 TGTGCCAGCAGCCCCCAGTTCGGGGGGGCGGGCACAGATACGCAGTATTTT CASSPQFGGAGTDTQYF
16 TRBJ1-2 TRBD1 . TRBV14 TGTGCCAGCAGCCTAGCTGGGACAGCTCCGCGGTATGGCTACACCTTC CASSLAGTAPRYGYTF
15 TRBJ1-2 . . TRBV2 TGTGCCAGCAGTGGACTTCCGACAAGCAACTATGGCTACACCTTC CASSGLPTSNYGYTF
14 TRBJ2-5 TRBD2 medium-sized TRBV4-1 TGCGCCAGCTCCCAGGGCGGGGGGTTAGAGACCCAGTACTTC CASSQGGGLETQYF
15 TRBJ2-6 . few TRBV6-6 TGTGCCAGCAGTTATACAGCCTCTGGGGCCAACGTCCTGACTTTC CASSYTASGANVLTF
16 TRBJ2-2 TRBD1 . TRBV11-3 TGTGCCAGCAGCTCCCCCCAGGGGGCGGTAACCGGGGAGCTGTTTTTT CASSSPQGAVTGELFF
15 TRBJ1-6 TRBD1 . TRBV7-8 TGTGCCAGCAGCTTAGGGACAGGCGATAATTCACCCCTCCACTTT CASSLGTGDNSPLHF
17 TRBJ2-3 TRBD2 . TRBV4-3 TGCGCCAGCAGCCAATCCCTGGGGGGGATTAGCACAGATACGCAGTATTTT CASSQSLGGISTDTQYF
15 TRBJ1-5 . once TRBV19 TGTGCCAGTAGTATATTCCCCCCAGGGAATCAGCCCCAGCATTTT CASSIFPPGNQPQHF
12 TRBJ1-1 . . TRBV18 TGTGCCAGCTCACCAGGGTCCACTGAAGCTTTCTTT CASSPGSTEAFF
16 TRBJ1-6 . few TRBV12-5 TGTGCTAGTGGTTTGGTACTAGGGGGGGGTAATTCACCCCTCCACTTT CASGLVLGGGNSPLHF
17 TRBJ2-5 TRBD2 . TRBV9 TGTGCCAGCAGCGCTCCTCGACTAGCGGGGCCCCAAGAGACCCAGTACTTC CASSAPRLAGPQETQYF
16 TRBJ2-1 TRBD1 . TRBV7-9 TGTGCCAGCAGCTCGATCGGGACAGGGAGAGGCAATGAGCAGTTCTTC CASSSIGTGRGNEQFF
15 TRBJ1-1 TRBD1 . TRBV30 TGTGCCTGGACCCCGGGACAGGGAACGAACACTGAAGCTTTCTTT CAWTPGQGTNTEAFF
14 TRBJ2-5 . . TRBV4-1 TGCGCCAGCAGCCAAGCAGGCCGAATTGACTCCCAGTACTTC CASSQAGRIDSQYF
16 TRBJ1-1 TRBD1 . TRBV7-9 TGTGCCAGCAGCTTAGGGACAGGGGGAGGTAGCACTGAAGCTTTCTTT CASSLGTGGGSTEAFF
14 TRBJ2-3 . . TRBV7-9 TGTGCCAGCAGCTTTAACTCGCCCACAGATACGCAGTATTTT CASSFNSPTDTQYF
17 TRBJ1-1 . . TRBV27 TGTGCCAGCCCTAAAGGGAGTCAGACTGGTCCGAACACTGAAGCTTTCTTT CASPKGSQTGPNTEAFF
14 TRBJ2-5 . . TRBV11-2 TGTGCCAGCAGCTTAGAACCTAGGGCAGAGACCCAGTACTTC CASSLEPRAETQYF
13 TRBJ1-1 . . TRBV7-9 TGTGCTGGGGACACCGGGATGAACACTGAAGCTTTCTTT CAGDTGMNTEAFF
18 TRBJ2-6 . . TRBV7-3 TGTGCCAGCAGCTTACCCAGGGGGGCAAGCTCTGGGGCCAACGTCCTGACTTTC CASSLPRGASSGANVLTF
16 TRBJ1-6 . . TRBV19 TGTGCCAGTAGTATAGCCCCCACGGGGCGTAATTCACCCCTCCACTTT CASSIAPTGRNSPLHF
16 TRBJ2-7 . . TRBV6-5 TGTGCCAGCAGTTACACCGCAGGCCTGGGTTCCTACGAGCAGTACTTC CASSYTAGLGSYEQYF
12 TRBJ2-3 . . TRBV5-4 TGTGCCAGCTCTACTAGCACAGATACGCAGTATTTT CASSTSTDTQYF
16 TRBJ2-3 . . TRBV7-6 TGTGCCAGCAGCTTTACCCTGGGGGCGAGCACAGATACGCAGTATTTT CASSFTLGASTDTQYF
15 TRBJ1-2 TRBD1 . TRBV6-5 TGTGCCAGCAGTTACTCGACACAGGGGACGTATGGCTACACCTTC CASSYSTQGTYGYTF
17 TRBJ1-5 . . TRBV4-3 TGCGCCAGCAGCCAAGATCTTGGGGGGACCGGCAATCAGCCCCAGCATTTT CASSQDLGGTGNQPQHF
13 TRBJ1-1 . . TRBV7-9 TGTGCCAGCAGTCTAACATCGAACACTGAAGCTTTCTTT CASSLTSNTEAFF
16 TRBJ1-4 TRBD1 . TRBV18 TGTGCCAGCTCACCCCCCAGGGGGGTAACTAATGAAAAACTGTTTTTT CASSPPRGVTNEKLFF
16 TRBJ1-2 . . TRBV4-2 TGTGCCAGCAGCCAAGAGGGGCAGGCCTCTGGCTATGGCTACACCTTC CASSQEGQASGYGYTF
14 TRBJ1-1 . . TRBV7-2 TGTGCCAGCAGCTTAGCGCTAGGGAACACTGAAGCTTTCTTT CASSLALGNTEAFF
15 TRBJ2-7 . once TRBV10-3 TGTGCCATCAGTGAGGACGGATACCTTAGGTACGAGCAGTACTTC CAISEDGYLRYEQYF
16 TRBJ2-3 TRBD2 . TRBV5-6 TGTGCCAGCAGCATGCTAGCGGGGGGGGGCACAGATACGCAGTATTTT CASSMLAGGGTDTQYF
11 TRBJ2-2 . . TRBV29-1 TGCAGCGCGAGCCACACCGGGGAGCTGTTTTTT CSASHTGELFF